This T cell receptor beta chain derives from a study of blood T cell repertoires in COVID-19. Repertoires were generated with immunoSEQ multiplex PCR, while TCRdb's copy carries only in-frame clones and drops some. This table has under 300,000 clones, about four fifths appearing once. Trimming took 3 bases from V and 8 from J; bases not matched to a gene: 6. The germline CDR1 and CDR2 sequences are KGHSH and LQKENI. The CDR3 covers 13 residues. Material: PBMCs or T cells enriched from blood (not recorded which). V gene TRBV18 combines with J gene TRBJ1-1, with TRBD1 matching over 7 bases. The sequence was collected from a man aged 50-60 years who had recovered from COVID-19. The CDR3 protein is CASSPWTGTEAFF. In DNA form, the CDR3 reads TGTGCCAGCTCACCCTGGACAGGCACAGAAGCTTTCTTT.